The 10 T cell receptor beta chains below come from one sample, sequenced in a study of identical twins. MiXCR was run by TCRdb on the 5' RACE reads, yielding one entry per CDR3 protein. The data show some 1,600,000 distinct CDR3 sequences, 32% seen once. The sequencing sample was made of cord blood. The source of these receptors is a newborn girl in good health.

The rearrangement links TRBV2 to TRBJ2-1; the match to TRBD1 covers 7 bases. The better agreement between TRBJ2-7 and the DNA end casts doubt on the J call. The length of the CDR3 is 14 residues. Germline CDR1 and CDR2: SNHLY and FYNNEI. In nucleotides, the CDR3 is TGTGCCAGCAGCGGACAGGCCCACTACAATGAGCAGTACTTC. Translating it yields CASSGQAHYNEQYF.

This clonotype has a handful of counts. The V call is TRBV7-8, the J call TRBJ1-5; no clear D. The CDR3 runs 13 residues. Trimming shortened V by 0 bases and J by 3 bases, and 3 bases separated the two germline ends. Germline assignment: CDR1 SGHVS and CDR2 FQNEAQ. CDR3 DNA: TGTGCCAGCAGCTTAGCCAACAATCAGCCCCAGCATTTT. This gives the protein CASSLANNQPQHF.

The gene calls are TRBV27 and TRBJ1-1; D call uncertain. From germline, CDR1 is MNHEY and CDR2 SMNVEV (reference sequence). Trimming pared 0 bases from V and 6 bases from J, leaving 8 bases between. The length of the CDR3 is 13 residues. The DNA of the CDR3 is TGTGCCAGCAGTTTATCGGGGAGGCCTGAAGCTTTCTTT. Translated, it gives CASSLSGRPEAFF.

As regards this clonotype: It may be a read error: a sequence one base away is much more abundant. This chain links TRBV12-3 or TRBV12-4 with TRBJ1-2; a possible D gene is TRBD1 (5 bases). CDR3 length: 14 residues. The CDR3 nucleotides read TGTACCAGCAGTTTATCGGCAGGGAGCTATGGCTACACCTTC. Its protein is CTSSLSAGSYGYTF.

In this sample, this clonotype turned up a few times. V gene TRBV5-1 combines with J gene TRBJ1-1, with no clear D. The CDR3 sequence is 14 residues long. V gave up 0 bases and J gave up 3 bases, with 9 bases separating them. Looked up from germline, CDR1 is SGHRS and CDR2 is YFSETQ. The CDR3: CASSLARSDTEAFF. The CDR3 nucleotides read TGCGCCAGCAGCTTGGCCAGGTCGGACACTGAAGCTTTCTTT.

With regard to this clonotype: At one end, the junction sequence differs from germline, possibly due to a read error. The gene calls are TRBV20-1 and TRBJ1-6; D gene ambiguous. This CDR3 contains 15 residues. Germline loops: CDR1 DFQATT, CDR2 SNEGSKA (reference sequence). The CDR3 reads CSARERSSYNSPLHF. The CDR3 DNA reads TGCAGTGCTAGAGAAAGGAGCTCCTATAATTCGCCCCTCCACTTT.

This clonotype was seen a handful of times. The rearrangement joins TRBV4-2 to TRBJ2-5; possibly TRBD1 or TRBD2 for D (5 bases each). Germline V gene data show CDR1 as LGHNA and CDR2 as YNFKEQ. The CDR3 is 12 amino acids. The V end was cut by 0 bases, the J end by 12 bases, with 11 bases between. Here the CDR3 reads CASSQDWGPKYF. CDR3 coding DNA: TGTGCCAGCAGCCAAGATTGGGGACCCAAGTACTTC.

The rearrangement uses TRBV20-1 and TRBJ1-4; maybe TRBD1 (5 bases). Germline V lookup: CDR1 DFQATT, CDR2 SNEGSKA (reference sequence). Deletions cut 2 bases from V and 0 bases from J, with 7 bases between. The CDR3 is made up of 14 amino acids. The DNA of the CDR3 is TGCAGTGCTAGAAGGGGATCAACTAATGAAAAACTGTTTTTT. It specifies CSARRGSTNEKLFF.

This clonotype was seen only a few times. The CDR3 reads CASSLVGTGKRYEQYF. The DNA for the CDR3 is TGTGCCAGCAGCTTGGTCGGGACAGGGAAACGCTACGAGCAGTACTTC. The V gene is TRBV5-5, the J gene TRBJ2-7; 9 nucleotides align to TRBD1. This CDR3 contains 16 residues. Trimming removed 0 bases from V and 3 bases from J; junction bases left unmatched: 7. Germline assignment: CDR1 SGHKS and CDR2 YYEKEE (reference sequence).

The chain is built from TRBV6-1 and TRBJ1-5, with 8 bases matching TRBD1. V trimming: 6 bases; J trimming: 0 bases; junction bases outside the gene matches: 7. Per the germline V gene, CDR1 is MNHNS and CDR2 is SASEGT. This CDR3 contains 16 residues. This chain's CDR3 is CASSGTGLYSNQPQHF. The DNA of the CDR3 is TGTGCCAGCAGCGGGACAGGATTATATAGCAATCAGCCCCAGCATTTT.